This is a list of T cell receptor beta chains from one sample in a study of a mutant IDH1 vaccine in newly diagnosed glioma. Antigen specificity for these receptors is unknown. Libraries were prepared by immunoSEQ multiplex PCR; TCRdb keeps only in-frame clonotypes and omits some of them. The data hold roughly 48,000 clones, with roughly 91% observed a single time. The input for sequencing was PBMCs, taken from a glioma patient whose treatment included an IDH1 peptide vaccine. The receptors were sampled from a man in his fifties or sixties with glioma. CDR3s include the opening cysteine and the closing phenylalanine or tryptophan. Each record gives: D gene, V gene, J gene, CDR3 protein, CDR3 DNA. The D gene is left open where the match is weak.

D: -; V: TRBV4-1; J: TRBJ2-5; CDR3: CASSQWVMYVGRSQYF; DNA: TGCGCCAGCAGCCAATGGGTTATGTACGTGGGTCGGTCCCAGTACTTC
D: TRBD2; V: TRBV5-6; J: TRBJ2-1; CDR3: CASSQGSGGPYNEQFF; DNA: TGTGCCAGCAGCCAGGGGAGCGGGGGACCCTACAATGAGCAGTTCTTC
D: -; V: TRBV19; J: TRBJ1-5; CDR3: CASSIGDRVHQPQHF; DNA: TGTGCCAGTAGTATTGGTGACAGAGTCCATCAGCCCCAGCATTTT
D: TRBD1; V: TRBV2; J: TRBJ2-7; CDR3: CASSEQGDPSYEQYF; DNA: TGTGCCAGCAGTGAACAGGGGGACCCCTCCTACGAGCAGTACTTC
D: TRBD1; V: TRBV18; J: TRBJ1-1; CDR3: CASSRYRDRGRGNTEAFF; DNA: TGTGCCAGCTCGCGATACCGGGACAGGGGGCGCGGGAACACTGAAGCTTTCTTT
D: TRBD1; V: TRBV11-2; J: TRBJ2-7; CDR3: CASSYEQGYSYEQYF; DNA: TGTGCCAGCAGCTATGAACAGGGGTATTCCTACGAGCAGTACTTC
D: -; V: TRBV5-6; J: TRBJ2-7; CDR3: CASSLTKRATYEQYF; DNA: TGTGCCAGCAGCTTGACGAAGCGGGCTACCTACGAGCAGTACTTC
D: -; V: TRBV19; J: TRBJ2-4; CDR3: CASSKAGLAKNIQYF; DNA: TGTGCCAGTAGTAAGGCGGGGCTAGCCAAAAACATTCAGTACTTC
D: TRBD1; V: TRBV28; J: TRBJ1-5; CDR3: CASSLRGREAQHF; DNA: TGTGCCAGCAGTTTAAGGGGGCGGGAGGCCCAGCATTTT
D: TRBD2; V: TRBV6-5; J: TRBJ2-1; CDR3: CASRPLAGAYNEQFF; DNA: TGTGCCAGCAGACCCCTGGCGGGAGCTTACAATGAGCAGTTCTTC